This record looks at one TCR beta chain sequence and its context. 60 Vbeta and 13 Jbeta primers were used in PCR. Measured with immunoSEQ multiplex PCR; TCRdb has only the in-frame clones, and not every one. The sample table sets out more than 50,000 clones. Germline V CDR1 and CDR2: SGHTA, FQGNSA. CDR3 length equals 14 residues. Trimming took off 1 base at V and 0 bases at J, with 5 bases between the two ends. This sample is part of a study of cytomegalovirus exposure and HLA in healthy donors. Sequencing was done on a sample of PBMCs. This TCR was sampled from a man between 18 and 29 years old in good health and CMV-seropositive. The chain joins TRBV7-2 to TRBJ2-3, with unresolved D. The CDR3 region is CASSLDSSTDTQYF. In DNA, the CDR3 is TGTGCCAGCAGCTTAGATTCTAGCACAGATACGCAGTATTTT.